Reported below is one T cell receptor (beta chain). Antigen: not known. At one end, the junction sequence differs from germline, possibly due to a read error. TCRbeta libraries were built with three rounds of nested PCR, modified from ARM-PCR. TCRdb reprocessed the multiplex PCR reads with MiXCR, giving one entry per CDR3 protein. The sample consists of roughly 67,000 distinct CDR3 sequences, roughly three quarters of them appearing once. This CDR3 has 15 residues. Germline V gene sequence: CDR1 SGHNT, CDR2 YENEEA. These data originate in a study of tumor and adjacent non-tumor tissue in lung cancer. The wider study: There were 11 to 13 adenocarcinoma, a couple of squamous cell carcinoma and 1 small cell lung cancer cases. Stage I to III disease affected approximately 11 men and roughly 5 women aged roughly 31 to 85.

This sample's RNA came from whole unsorted tissue. More than 3 cm separated this lung sample from the edge of the tumor. Donors were chemotherapy-naive, newly diagnosed lung cancer surgical patients in China, August–late 2014. Study conclusions and caveats: Normal lung showed higher cumulative top 100 clone frequency than tumor.

The rearrangement uses TRBV11-3 and TRBJ2-3, with D perhaps matching TRBD1 (6 bases). The specimen was distant non-tumor lung tissue. This TCR derives from a man between 60 and 70 years old with non-small cell lung cancer. The CDR3 loop reads CASSPGDVGTDMQYF. The CDR3 DNA is TGTGCCAGCAGCCCAGGGGACGTGGGCACAGATATGCAGTACTTT.